This paragraph covers one T cell receptor beta chain sequence. Its specificity is not known. This record comes from a study of T cell responses to AZD1222 COVID-19 vaccine. Study-level points and caveats: Repertoire samples came only from after the peak T cell response.

The CDR3 extends over 15 amino acids. Trimming stripped 6 bases from V and 9 bases from J, with 23 bases between. Germline values: CDR1 SGHRS, CDR2 YFSETQ. The assay was immunoSEQ multiplex PCR, and TCRdb's table has in-frame clones only and misses some. The data hold 70,000 to 95,000 clones, with roughly 86% observed a single time. Sequenced here: peripheral blood, sampled on day 0 of MenACWY control vaccination. The source of this sequence is an adult in good health. The V call is TRBV5-1, the J call TRBJ2-3; D perhaps matches TRBD1 (6 bases). Here the CDR3 DNA reads TGCGCCAGCACCGACTCTTCGGGGCCCCAGGGGACGCAGTATTTT. Protein product: CASTDSSGPQGTQYF.